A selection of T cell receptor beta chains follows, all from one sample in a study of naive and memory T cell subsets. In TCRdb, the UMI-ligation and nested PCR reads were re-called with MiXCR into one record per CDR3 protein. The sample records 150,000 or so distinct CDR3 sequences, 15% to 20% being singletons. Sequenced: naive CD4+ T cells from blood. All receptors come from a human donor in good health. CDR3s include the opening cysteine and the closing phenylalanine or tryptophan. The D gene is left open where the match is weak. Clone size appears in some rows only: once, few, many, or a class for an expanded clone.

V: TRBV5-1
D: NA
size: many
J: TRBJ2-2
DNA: TGCGCCAGCAGCTTATTGGCTACGAACACCGGGGAGCTGTTTTTT
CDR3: CASSLLATNTGELFF

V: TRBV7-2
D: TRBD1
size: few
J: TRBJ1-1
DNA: TGTGCCAGCAGCTTATTGGACAGGGTGATCACTGAAGCTTTCTTT
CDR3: CASSLLDRVITEAFF

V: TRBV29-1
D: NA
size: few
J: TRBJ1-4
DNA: TGCAGCGTTGAAGATTTGCCGAATGAAAAACTGTTTTTT
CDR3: CSVEDLPNEKLFF

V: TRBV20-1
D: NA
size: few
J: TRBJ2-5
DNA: TGCAGTGCTAGAGTCCCAGGGATCCGGTTGGCCCAGTACTTC
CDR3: CSARVPGIRLAQYF

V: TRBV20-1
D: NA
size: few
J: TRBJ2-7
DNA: TGCAGTGCTAGACCGTCGGACTTTAGCTCCTACGAGCAGTACTTC
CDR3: CSARPSDFSSYEQYF

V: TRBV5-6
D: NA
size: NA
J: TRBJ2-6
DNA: TGTGCCAGCAGCTCACCGGGGCAGTACTCTGGGGCCAACGTCCTGACTTTC
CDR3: CASSSPGQYSGANVLTF

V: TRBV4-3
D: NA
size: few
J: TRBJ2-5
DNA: TGCGCCAGCAGCCAAGATCTGAGGCGGGATGCGGAGACCCAGTACTTC
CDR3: CASSQDLRRDAETQYF

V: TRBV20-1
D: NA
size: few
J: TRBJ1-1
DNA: TGCAGTGCTAGAGATGGGAAGGTAAAGGGCACTTCGAACACTGAAGCTTTCTTT
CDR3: CSARDGKVKGTSNTEAFF

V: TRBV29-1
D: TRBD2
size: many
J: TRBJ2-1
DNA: TGCAGCGTTTTCCGGGAGGGCTCCTACAATGAGCAGTTCTTC
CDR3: CSVFREGSYNEQFF

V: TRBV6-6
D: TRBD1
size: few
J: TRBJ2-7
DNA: TGTGCCAGCAACCACCCAGGACAGGGAAACTACGAGCAGTACTTC
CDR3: CASNHPGQGNYEQYF

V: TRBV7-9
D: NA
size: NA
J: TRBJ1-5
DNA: TGTGCCAGCAGTCTGGACAGTATCAATCAGCCCCAGCATTTT
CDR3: CASSLDSINQPQHF

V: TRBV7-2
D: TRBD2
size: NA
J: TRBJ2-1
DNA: TGTGCCAGCAGCGCTACTAGCGGCGGTGAGCAGTTCTTC
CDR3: CASSATSGGEQFF

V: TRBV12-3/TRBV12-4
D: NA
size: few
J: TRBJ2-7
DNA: TGTGCCAGCAGGAGGAGAGGGGCCGAGCAGTACTTC
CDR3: CASRRRGAEQYF

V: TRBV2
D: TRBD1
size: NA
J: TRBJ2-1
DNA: TGTGCCAGCAGTTCCCGGGACAGGGGGCACAATGAGCAGTTCTTC
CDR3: CASSSRDRGHNEQFF

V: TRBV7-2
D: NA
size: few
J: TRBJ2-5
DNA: TGTGCCAGCAGCTTGGTAGAGGGGTCGGCATGGGGTGGCCAGTACTTC
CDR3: CASSLVEGSAWGGQYF

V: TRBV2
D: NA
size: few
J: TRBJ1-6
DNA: TGTGCCAGCAGTGAGAGGGGGAACTATTCACCCCTCCACTTT
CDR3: CASSERGNYSPLHF

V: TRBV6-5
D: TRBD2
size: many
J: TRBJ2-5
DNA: TGTGCCAGCAGTTCGCTTAGCGGGAGAACAGAGACCCAGTACTTC
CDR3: CASSSLSGRTETQYF

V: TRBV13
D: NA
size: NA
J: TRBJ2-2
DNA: TGTGCCAGCAGACTTACAGGGGGGGCCGGGGAGCTGTTTTTT
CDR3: CASRLTGGAGELFF

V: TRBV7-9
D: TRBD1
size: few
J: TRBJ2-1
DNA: TGTGCCAGCAGCCGGACAGGGTCCCCCTACAATGAGCAGTTCTTC
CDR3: CASSRTGSPYNEQFF

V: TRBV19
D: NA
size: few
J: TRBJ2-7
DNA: TGTGCCAGTAGTATGCCCTGGGACTCCTACGAGCAGTACTTC
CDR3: CASSMPWDSYEQYF

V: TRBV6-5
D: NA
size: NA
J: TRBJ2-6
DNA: TGTGCCAGCGCGCTGCCTGGGGCCAACGTCCTGACTTTC
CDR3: CASALPGANVLTF

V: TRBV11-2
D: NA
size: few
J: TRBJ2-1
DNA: TGTGCCAGCAGCTCCCCTAGGGGTGAGCAGTTCTTC
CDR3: CASSSPRGEQFF

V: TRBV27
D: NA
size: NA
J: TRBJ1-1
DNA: TGTGCCAGCAGCCTCAGCCCAATAAACACTGAAGCTTTCTTT
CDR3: CASSLSPINTEAFF

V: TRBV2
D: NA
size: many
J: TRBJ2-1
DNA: TGTGCCAGCGATACCATGACTAGCAATGAGCAGTTCTTC
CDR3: CASDTMTSNEQFF

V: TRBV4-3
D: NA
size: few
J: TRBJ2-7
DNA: TGCGCCAGCAGCCAAGATTATGATACCGGGGGCGAGCAGTACTTC
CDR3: CASSQDYDTGGEQYF

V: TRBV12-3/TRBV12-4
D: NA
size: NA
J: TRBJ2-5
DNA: TGTGCCAGCAGGAACCTTGGGGAGACCCAGTACTTC
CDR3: CASRNLGETQYF

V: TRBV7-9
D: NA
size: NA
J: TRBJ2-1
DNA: TGTGCCAGCACGGCCTACAATGAGCAGTTCTTC
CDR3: CASTAYNEQFF

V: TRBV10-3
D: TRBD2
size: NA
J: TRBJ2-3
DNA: TGTGCCATCACTAGCGGGAGAACAGATACGCAGTATTTT
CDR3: CAITSGRTDTQYF

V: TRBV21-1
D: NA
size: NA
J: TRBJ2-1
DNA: TGTGCCAGCAGCAAAGAGGGAGAGCGGGAGGGGTTGCATGAGCAGTTCTTC
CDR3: CASSKEGEREGLHEQFF

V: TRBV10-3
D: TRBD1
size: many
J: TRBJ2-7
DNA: TGTGCCATCAGCTCCGGACAGGCGGACTCCTACGAGCAGTACTTC
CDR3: CAISSGQADSYEQYF

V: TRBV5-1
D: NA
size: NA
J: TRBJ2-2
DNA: TGCGCCAGCAGTCGGGGAGGCACCGGGGAGCTGTTTTTT
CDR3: CASSRGGTGELFF

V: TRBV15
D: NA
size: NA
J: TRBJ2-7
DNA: TGTGCCACCAGCAGAGATCCAGGGACCTACGAGCAGTACTTC
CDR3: CATSRDPGTYEQYF

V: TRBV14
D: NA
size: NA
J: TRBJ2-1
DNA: TGTGCCAGCAGCCAAGAATCGTACAATGAGCAGTTCTTC
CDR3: CASSQESYNEQFF

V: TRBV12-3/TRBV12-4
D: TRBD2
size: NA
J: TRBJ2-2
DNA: TGTGCCAGCACTGGCCCAAATCTAGCGGAGGGGACCGGGGAGCTGTTTTTT
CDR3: CASTGPNLAEGTGELFF

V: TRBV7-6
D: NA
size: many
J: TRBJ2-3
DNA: TGTGCCAGCAGCTTCAGGGGGGACACAGATACGCAGTATTTT
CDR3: CASSFRGDTDTQYF

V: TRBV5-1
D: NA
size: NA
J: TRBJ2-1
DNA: TGCGCCAGCAGCTCGTCGCCCGGGACTTGTTACAATGAGCAGTTCTTC
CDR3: CASSSSPGTCYNEQFF

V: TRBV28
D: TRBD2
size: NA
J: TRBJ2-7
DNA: TGTGCCAGCAGCCTCGTGGGTGCTAGCGGGGTGGACGAGCAGTACTTC
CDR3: CASSLVGASGVDEQYF

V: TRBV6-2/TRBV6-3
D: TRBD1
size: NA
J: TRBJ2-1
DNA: TGTGCCAGCAGTTGGGACAGGCGGGATGAGCAGTTCTTC
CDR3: CASSWDRRDEQFF

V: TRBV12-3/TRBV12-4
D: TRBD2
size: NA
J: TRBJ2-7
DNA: TGTGCCAGCAGTTTATGGCTAGCGGGACCGAATCCCTACGAGCAGTACTTC
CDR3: CASSLWLAGPNPYEQYF

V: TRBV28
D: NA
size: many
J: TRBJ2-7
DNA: TGTGCCAGCAGTTTGGTGGGGCGCGAGCAGTACTTC
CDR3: CASSLVGREQYF

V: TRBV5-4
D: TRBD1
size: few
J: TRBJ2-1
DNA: TGTGCCAGCAGCTCCCAGGGGGTCAATGAGCAGTTCTTC
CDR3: CASSSQGVNEQFF

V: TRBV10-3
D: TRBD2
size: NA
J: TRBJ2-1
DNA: TGTGCCATTACTAGCGGAGGGACATACAATGAGCAGTTCTTC
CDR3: CAITSGGTYNEQFF

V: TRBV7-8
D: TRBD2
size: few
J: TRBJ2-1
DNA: TGTGCCAGCAGCGCAGGACTAGCTGATAACAATGAGCAGTTCTTC
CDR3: CASSAGLADNNEQFF

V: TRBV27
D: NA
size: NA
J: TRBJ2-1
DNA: TGTGCCAGCAGCCCTCCCCCCCGGAGGGGCTACAATGAGCAGTTCTTC
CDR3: CASSPPPRRGYNEQFF

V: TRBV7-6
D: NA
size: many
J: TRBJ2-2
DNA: TGTGCCAGCAGCTCTACCCAGACCGGGGAGCTGTTTTTT
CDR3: CASSSTQTGELFF

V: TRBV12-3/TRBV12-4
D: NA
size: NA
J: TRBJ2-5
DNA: TGTGCCAGCAGTTCGGATATGGGAGCTAGAGAGACCCAGTACTTC
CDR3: CASSSDMGARETQYF

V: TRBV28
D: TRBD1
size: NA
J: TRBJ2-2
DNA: TGTGCCAGCAGTTTATGGTATCAACGAGGGACAGGGCGGGACACCGGGGAGCTGTTTTTT
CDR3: CASSLWYQRGTGRDTGELFF

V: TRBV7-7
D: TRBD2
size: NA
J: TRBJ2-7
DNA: TGTGCCAGCAGCCCTCGAGCGGGAGCCTACGAGCAGTACTTC
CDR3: CASSPRAGAYEQYF

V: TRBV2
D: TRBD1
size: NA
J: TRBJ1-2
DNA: TGTGCCGGGGACAGGGATGGATCGGGTGATGGCTACACCTTC
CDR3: CAGDRDGSGDGYTF

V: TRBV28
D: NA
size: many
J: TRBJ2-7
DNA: TGTGCCAGCAGCTCTGAGGCCCCCTACGAGCAGTACTTC
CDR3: CASSSEAPYEQYF

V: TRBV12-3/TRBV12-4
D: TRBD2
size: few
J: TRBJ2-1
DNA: TGTGCCAGCACCCTATTGGCTAGCGGAAACAATGAGCAGTTCTTC
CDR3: CASTLLASGNNEQFF

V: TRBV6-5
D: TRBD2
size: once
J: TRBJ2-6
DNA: TGTGCCAGCAGCAAGGGACTAGCGGGAGGGTCGGGGGCCAACGTCCTGACTTTC
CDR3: CASSKGLAGGSGANVLTF

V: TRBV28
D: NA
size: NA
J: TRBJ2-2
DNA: TGTGCCAGCAGACAGAGTAGATATCGGGAAGTCGGCACCGGGGAGCTGTTTTTT
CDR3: CASRQSRYREVGTGELFF

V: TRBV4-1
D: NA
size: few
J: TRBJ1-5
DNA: TGCGCCAGCAGCCAAGTCGGTCAGGTCCAAAGTCAGCCCCAGCATTTT
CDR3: CASSQVGQVQSQPQHF

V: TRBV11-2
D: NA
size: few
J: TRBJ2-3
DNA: TGTGCCAGCAGCTTAGCCCACACTGGGGGAGCAGATACGCAGTATTTT
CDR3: CASSLAHTGGADTQYF

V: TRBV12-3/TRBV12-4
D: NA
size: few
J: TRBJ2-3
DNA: TGTGCCAGCAGTTTAGGGCTAGACACAGATACGCAGTATTTT
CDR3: CASSLGLDTDTQYF

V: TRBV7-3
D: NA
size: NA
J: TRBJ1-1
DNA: TGTGCCAGCAGCTTAACGTTCAGGGGTGGCACTGAAGCTTTCTTT
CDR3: CASSLTFRGGTEAFF